This TCR beta chain stems from a study of T cells after yellow fever vaccination. Looking at the study overall: Preparing low-cell-number fractions relied on SMART-Seq v4 Ultra Low Input.

Study results and caveats: A secondary response was less intense yet reached its peak sooner, at day 5 versus 15. Post-booster reappearance was seen for most primary-vaccination clones (about 96% CD4, around 91% CD8).

This clonotype was seen more than once but under ten times. The antigen remains undetermined. They built TCR cDNA with 5'RACE template switching, a step that put in a universal primer site and UMIs. TCRdb re-analysed the 5' RACE reads in MiXCR, keeping a single row per CDR3 protein. The sample yields some 300,000 distinct CDR3 sequences, 8.7% seen once. The CDR3 consists of 16 residues. Germline-derived CDR1 and CDR2 are DFQATT and SNEGSKA (reference sequence). V lost 0 bases to trimming and J lost 7 bases; unmatched junction nucleotides: 9. The source of this sequence is a man between 18 and 35 years old who received the YFV17D yellow fever vaccine. The V and J genes are TRBV20-1 and TRBJ2-1, with 10 bases lining up with TRBD2. The specimen comprised CD4+ T cells sorted from PBMCs, sampled 5 days after the yellow fever booster vaccination. Here the CDR3 reads CSARDPLAGAVNEQFF. As DNA, the CDR3 is TGCAGTGCTAGAGATCCCCTAGCGGGGGCCGTTAATGAGCAGTTCTTC.